Following are 8 T cell receptor beta chains from one sample sequenced in a study of shared clonotypes between healthy human individuals. Sequenced by immunoSEQ multiplex PCR; TCRdb stores in-frame clones only, minus some. Of about 2.3 million clones in the sample, 85% to 95% were seen once. The sequenced material came from naive CD4+ T cells from PBMCs. Subset in this sample: CD45RA+ positively selected. The receptors derive from a young man in good health. Some clones in this sample may be carry-over from other donors' samples.

V gene TRBV12-2 combines with J gene TRBJ2-2; no DNA check was done on the table's D call, TRBD1. TRBV12-2 is a pseudogene. The CDR3 contains 18 residues. CDR3 DNA sequence: TGTGCAAGTCGCTTGGTTCGTATGGGGGACACGAACACCGGGGAGCTGTTTTTT. Amino acids: CASRLVRMGDTNTGELFF.

This chain connects TRBV9 to TRBJ2-3; 7 bases map to TRBD2. The CDR3 has 15 amino acids. Losses at the gene ends were 4 bases for V and 4 bases for J; bases not matched to a gene: 9. Germline V gene lookup returns CDR1 SGDLS and CDR2 YYNGEE. CDR3 in DNA: TGTGCCAGCAGCCCCTGGGGGGGTCCCCCAGATACGCAGTATTTT. It encodes CASSPWGGPPDTQYF.

This chain uses TRBV28 with TRBJ2-5; TRBD1 aligns across 8 bases. The CDR3 runs to 15 residues. CDR1 is MDHEN, CDR2 SYDVKM, per germline. Losses at the gene ends were 8 bases for V and 5 bases for J; bases not matched to a gene: 13. This CDR3 reads CASEGAGGYRETQYF. The CDR3 nucleotides are TGTGCCAGCGAGGGGGCAGGGGGCTATCGGGAGACCCAGTACTTC.

This chain joins TRBV5-8 and TRBJ1-2, with 9 bases matching TRBD1. Trimming at V came to 0 bases and at J to 8 bases, leaving 8 bases not matched to a gene. CDR3 length: 15 amino acids. Germline V lookup: CDR1 SGHTS, CDR2 YDEGEE. CDR3 coding DNA: TGTGCCAGCAGCTTGGAAGCCGGGACAGGGAGCGGCTACACCTTC. Translating it yields CASSLEAGTGSGYTF.

This sequence joins TRBV10-2 and TRBJ1-1; D is undetermined. CDR3 length: 12 amino acids. V was cut by 3 bases and J by 8 bases, with 10 bases left in between. Germline loops: CDR1 WSHSY, CDR2 SAAADI. The CDR3: CASSDEYSEAFF. As DNA, the CDR3 is TGCGCCAGCAGTGATGAATATTCGGAAGCTTTCTTT.

The V call is TRBV7-9, the J call TRBJ2-5, with 10 nucleotides matching TRBD1. This CDR3 is 15 amino acids long. Germline V gene data show CDR1 as SEHNR and CDR2 as FQNEAQ (reference sequence). V shed 5 bases and J 6 bases; nucleotides not matched to a gene: 9. CDR3 in amino acids: CASSGDRGPSQTQYF. In nucleotides, the CDR3 is TGTGCCAGCAGCGGGGACAGGGGCCCCTCTCAGACCCAGTACTTC.

The sample holds one count of this clone. The V and J genes are TRBV9 and TRBJ2-1; D is unresolved. CDR3 length equals 12 residues. Trimming took off 3 bases at V and 9 bases at J, with 10 bases between the two ends. Per germline, CDR1 SGDLS and CDR2 YYNGEE. CDR3 DNA: TGTGCCAGCAGCGCCGGTGACGGTGAGCAGTTCTTC. Translated, it gives CASSAGDGEQFF.

This chain links TRBV11-3 with TRBJ2-1; tentatively, D is TRBD1 or TRBD2 (5 bases each). Trimming left V 1 base short and J 9 bases short, with 16 bases between. The germline V gene encodes CDR1 SGHNT and CDR2 YENEEA. The length of the CDR3 is 15 residues. The CDR3 bases are TGTGCCAGCAGCTTAGCCCCGGGCCCGAGGGGTGAGCAGTTCTTC. Encoded protein: CASSLAPGPRGEQFF.